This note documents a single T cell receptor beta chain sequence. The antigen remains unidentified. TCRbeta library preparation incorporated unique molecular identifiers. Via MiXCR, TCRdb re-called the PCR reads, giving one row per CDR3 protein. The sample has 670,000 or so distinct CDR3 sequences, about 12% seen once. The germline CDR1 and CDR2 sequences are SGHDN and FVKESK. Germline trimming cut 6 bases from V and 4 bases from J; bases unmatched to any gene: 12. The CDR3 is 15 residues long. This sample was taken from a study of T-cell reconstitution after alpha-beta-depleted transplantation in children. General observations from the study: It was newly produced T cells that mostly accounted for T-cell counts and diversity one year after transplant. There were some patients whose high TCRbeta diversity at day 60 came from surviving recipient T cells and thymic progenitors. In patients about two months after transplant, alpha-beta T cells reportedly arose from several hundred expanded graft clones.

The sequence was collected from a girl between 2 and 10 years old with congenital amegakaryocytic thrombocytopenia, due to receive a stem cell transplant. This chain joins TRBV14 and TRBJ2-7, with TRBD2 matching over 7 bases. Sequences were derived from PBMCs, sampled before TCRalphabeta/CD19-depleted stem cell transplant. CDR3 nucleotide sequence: TGTGCCAGCAGACTGAGCGGGATTAATTCTTACGAGCAGTACTTC. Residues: CASRLSGINSYEQYF.